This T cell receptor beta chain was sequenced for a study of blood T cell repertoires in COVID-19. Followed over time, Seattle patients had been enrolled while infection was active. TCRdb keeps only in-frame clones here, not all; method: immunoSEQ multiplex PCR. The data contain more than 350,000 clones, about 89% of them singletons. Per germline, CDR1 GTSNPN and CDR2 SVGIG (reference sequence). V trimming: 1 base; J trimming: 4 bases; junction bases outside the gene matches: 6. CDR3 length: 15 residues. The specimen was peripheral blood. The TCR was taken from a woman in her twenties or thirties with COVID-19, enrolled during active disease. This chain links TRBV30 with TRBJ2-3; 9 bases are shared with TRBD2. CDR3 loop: CAWSGVAGAADTQYF. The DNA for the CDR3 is TGTGCCTGGAGTGGGGTAGCGGGAGCGGCAGATACGCAGTATTTT.